This T cell receptor (beta chain) was profiled in a study of OX40 agonist ivuxolimab in advanced cancers. About the research overall: The patients' treatment was ivuxolimab, an agonistic anti-OX40 (CD134) antibody. Study results and caveats: In CD8+ T cells, expanded clones were on average more numerous than in CD4+.

Germline V gene lookup returns CDR1 SGHTA and CDR2 FQGNSA. V shed 5 bases, J shed 6 bases, and the junction held 7 bases outside the gene matches. The length of the CDR3 is 15 residues. Concerning this clone itself: What it binds is unknown.

Produced via immunoSEQ multiplex PCR; TCRdb's table is partial and in-frame only. The top ten hold around 5.5% of the sample, which has about 97,000 clones, 85% to 90% seen once. This chain joins TRBV7-2 and TRBJ1-2; 12 nucleotides agree with TRBD1. This TCR was recovered from an adult with an advanced solid tumor such as melanoma, head and neck, liver or kidney cancer. Specimen: CD4+ or CD8+ T cells sorted from blood, collected in a trial of the OX40 agonist ivuxolimab. The CDR3 loop reads CASSPGTGGANGYTF. DNA for the CDR3: TGTGCCAGCAGCCCAGGGACAGGGGGCGCGAATGGCTACACCTTC.